This TCR beta chain emerged from a study of technical replicates of blood from several donors. TCRdb's table, derived via immunoSEQ multiplex PCR, lists solely in-frame clones and lacks some. The table shows about 88,000 clones, with over 90% occurring only once. The CDR3 runs 14 residues. Germline loops: CDR1 SGHNT, CDR2 YENEEA. V lost 0 bases and J 4 bases, leaving 7 bases between the germline ends. The sequence came from a human donor in good health. Input material: T cells isolated from PBMCs. The V and J genes are TRBV11-3 and TRBJ1-5; D gene ambiguous. The CDR3 region has the DNA TGTGCCAGCAGCTTAGAATACCTAAATCAGCCCCAGCATTTT. Its translation: CASSLEYLNQPQHF.